This T cell receptor beta chain is from a study of CD8 T cells in Susac syndrome. About the research overall: Patients with Susac syndrome were therapy-naive, taking corticosteroids, with some also receiving intravenous immunoglobulin, or taking intravenous immunoglobulin alone at the time their blood was drawn.

The authors reverse transcribed roughly 0.5 to 1 ug RNA with random hexamers. One entry per CDR3 protein results from TCRdb running MiXCR on the immunoSEQ multiplex PCR reads. Among approximately 190,000 distinct CDR3 sequences listed, about 94% were seen once. Germline values: CDR1 SGHAT, CDR2 FQNNGV. The germline V and J ends were trimmed by 5 bases and 7 bases, with 15 bases remaining between them. The CDR3 spans 15 residues. The genes are TRBV11-2 and TRBJ1-6; D not resolved. The source of this sequence is a human donor with Susac syndrome. Material for sequencing was CD4+ T cells from PBMCs. The CDR3 loop reads CASSTSARRNSPLHF. The CDR3 DNA is TGTGCCAGCAGCACCTCGGCTCGGCGGAATTCACCCCTCCACTTT.